Below, 19 T cell receptor beta chains from the same sample are listed, as sequenced in a study of T cell responses to AZD1222 COVID-19 vaccine. Method: immunoSEQ multiplex PCR; TCRdb's copy keeps in-frame clones and lacks some. The sample yields 95,000 to 150,000 clones, about 88% seen once. The specimen was peripheral blood, collected 28 days after the second AZD1222 dose. The receptors here all came from an adult who received the AZD1222 COVID-19 vaccine.

The chain has TRBV5-6 and TRBJ1-2; D perhaps matches TRBD1 (5 bases). Germline CDR1 and CDR2: SGHDT and YYEEEE. Trimming stripped 1 base from V and 3 bases from J, with 13 bases between. This CDR3 has 15 residues. CDR3 loop: CASSLPGTGDYGYTF. For the CDR3, the DNA is TGTGCCAGCAGCTTGCCTGGGACGGGAGACTATGGCTACACCTTC.

J is TRBJ1-2 and V is TRBV5-1; D gene ambiguous. This CDR3 has 14 amino acids. The V and J ends lost 1 base and 2 bases respectively, with 9 bases between them. Germline CDR1 SGHRS, CDR2 YFSETQ. In DNA form, the CDR3 reads TGCGCCAGCAGCTTGTCGGTGGGCAACTATGGCTACACCTTC. This sequence encodes CASSLSVGNYGYTF. The full variable domain, in which reference TRBV5-1 and TRBJ1-2 provide the parts outside the CDR3, is KAGVTQTPRYLIKTRGQQVTLSCSPISGHRSVSWYQQTPGQGLQFLFEYFSETQRNKGNFPGRFSGRQFSNSRSEMNVSTLELGDSALYLCASSLSVGNYGYTFGSGTRLTVV.

V and J are TRBV28 and TRBJ2-1; a possible D gene is TRBD1 (5 bases). CDR1 and CDR2 from the germline V gene are MDHEN and SYDVKM. V lost 0 bases and J 3 bases, leaving 15 bases between the germline ends. CDR3 size: 17 residues. The CDR3 loop reads CASSLWARQGYYNEQFF. The CDR3 region has the DNA TGTGCCAGCAGTTTATGGGCGAGGCAGGGTTACTACAATGAGCAGTTCTTC.

The rearrangement links TRBV18 to TRBJ2-1, with 7 bases matching TRBD1. The length of the CDR3 is 15 residues. CDR1 is KGHSH, CDR2 LQKENI, per germline. The ends lost 3 bases at V and 1 base at J; junction bases unmatched: 3. CDR3 in DNA: TGTGCCAGCTCACCGATGGACAGGTCCTACAATGAGCAGTTCTTC. Translation gives CASSPMDRSYNEQFF.

The chain joins TRBV24-1 to TRBJ1-1; D call uncertain. Per germline, CDR1 KGHDR and CDR2 SFDVKD. This CDR3 contains 16 residues. The V and J ends lost 0 bases and 1 base respectively, with 11 bases between them. The CDR3 loop reads CATSDLTQAKNTEAFF. CDR3 sequence (DNA): TGTGCCACCAGTGATTTGACGCAGGCGAAGAACACTGAAGCTTTCTTT.

The rearrangement uses TRBV19 and TRBJ1-1; TRBD1 aligns across 12 bases. There are 12 residues in the CDR3. The J segment lost 8 bases and the V segment lost 7 bases, leaving 2 bases of the junction unmatched. In germline, CDR1 is LNHDA, CDR2 SQIVND (reference sequence). In DNA, the CDR3 is TGTGCCAGTAAGGGGACAGGGGGCGAAGCTTTCTTT. Translated: CASKGTGGEAFF.

This clone was detected a few times. This rearrangement joins TRBV30 to TRBJ1-2; a weak D match, TRBD1 (6 bases). V lost 6 bases, J lost 3 bases, and 14 bases lay in between. The CDR3 loop spans 13 amino acids. Per germline, CDR1 GTSNPN and CDR2 SVGIG (reference sequence). CDR3 amino acids: CACQQGLHYGYTF. As DNA, the CDR3 is TGTGCCTGCCAACAGGGTCTTCACTATGGCTACACCTTC.

The chain joins TRBV19 to TRBJ1-1, with D unclear. Germline values: CDR1 LNHDA, CDR2 SQIVND (reference sequence). The V and J ends lost 8 bases and 8 bases respectively, with 9 bases between them. This CDR3 comprises 10 residues. The CDR3 is CASGVVEAFF. The CDR3 DNA sequence: TGTGCCAGTGGGGTAGTGGAAGCTTTCTTT.

The chain couples TRBV4-1 to TRBJ2-7; D is perhaps TRBD1 (6 bases). With 1 base removed from V and 2 bases from J, the gap between germline ends came to 12 bases. The CDR3 is 15 amino acids. The V gene's germline CDR1 is MGHRA and CDR2 YSYEKL. The CDR3 DNA follows: TGCGCCAGCAGCCAAGGAGGACAGCCACCCTACGAGCAGTACTTC. Translated: CASSQGGQPPYEQYF.

This sequence joins TRBV3-1 (or the pseudogene TRBV3-2) and TRBJ2-5; 9 bases fit TRBD2. The CDR3 totals 16 residues. CDR1 and CDR2 (germline): LGHDT, YNNKEL (reference sequence). V lost 5 bases, J lost 1 base, and 8 bases stayed unmatched. The CDR3 region has the DNA TGTGCCAGCAGCTCGTTCCTAGCGGGATCCCAAGAGACCCAGTACTTC. It yields the protein CASSSFLAGSQETQYF.

This chain connects TRBV2 to TRBJ2-7; 10 bases match TRBD2. The CDR3 is 16 residues long. The V gene's germline CDR1 is SNHLY and CDR2 FYNNEI. J was trimmed by 0 bases and V by 6 bases; bases with no gene match: 8. This CDR3 reads CASRASGGRSSYEQYF. CDR3 DNA: TGTGCCAGCAGGGCTAGCGGGGGCCGCAGCTCCTACGAGCAGTACTTC. The full variable domain, completed using reference TRBV2 and TRBJ2-7, is EPEVTQTPSHQVTQMGQEVILRCVPISNHLYFYWYRQILGQKVEFLVSFYNNEISEKSEIFDDQFSVERPDGSNFTLKIRSTKLEDSAMYFCASRASGGRSSYEQYFGPGTRLTVT.

This clone showed up just a few times. The chain recombines TRBV18 with TRBJ2-1, with TRBD2 matching 8 bases. Germline-derived CDR1 and CDR2 are KGHSH and LQKENI. This CDR3 contains 14 residues. The V and J ends lost 5 bases and 9 bases, in that order; junction bases with no gene match: 9. CDR3 sequence reads: CASSSPGTSGEQFF. CDR3 DNA sequence: TGTGCCAGCTCATCGCCCGGGACTAGTGGTGAGCAGTTCTTC.

The genes are TRBV30 and TRBJ1-3; D call uncertain. CDR1 and CDR2 (germline): GTSNPN, SVGIG (reference sequence). V was trimmed by 4 bases and J by 0 bases, leaving 7 bases between them. There are 13 residues in the CDR3. CDR3 loop: CAWTGLSGNTIYF. The CDR3 bases are TGTGCCTGGACAGGTCTCTCTGGAAACACCATATATTTT.

This chain uses TRBV6-2 or TRBV6-3 with TRBJ2-7; TRBD1 matches at 11 bases. The J segment lost 5 bases and the V segment lost 4 bases, leaving 13 bases of the junction unmatched. CDR1 is MNHEY, CDR2 SVGEGT, per germline. The CDR3 contains 17 residues. The CDR3 DNA reads as TGTGCCAGCAGTTTACAACCGGGACAGGGGGGTCTGCACGAGCAGTACTTC. As protein: CASSLQPGQGGLHEQYF.

The gene calls are TRBV18 and TRBJ1-5; D possibly corresponds to TRBD1 (5 bases). Trimming cost V 3 bases and J 3 bases, with 12 bases left between them. This CDR3 has 15 residues. In germline, CDR1 is KGHSH, CDR2 LQKENI. As DNA, the CDR3 is TGTGCCAGCTCACCGGGACGGACTGTCAATCAGCCCCAGCATTTT. Protein product: CASSPGRTVNQPQHF.

The chain joins TRBV7-2 to TRBJ2-7; D unresolved. The CDR3 has 14 amino acids. Germline CDR1 SGHTA, CDR2 FQGNSA. Trimming cost V 1 base and J 5 bases, with 12 bases left between them. The CDR3 nucleotides read TGTGCCAGCAGCTTAGGGTCTACCGCCCACGAGCAGTACTTC. Translating it yields CASSLGSTAHEQYF.

This clone was seen a single time. The gene calls are TRBV14 and TRBJ1-2; TRBD1 aligns across 9 bases. The length of the CDR3 is 16 residues. J was trimmed by 0 bases and V by 5 bases; bases with no gene match: 7. Germline CDR1 is SGHDN and CDR2 is FVKESK. The CDR3 here is CASSATGTGTNYGYTF. CDR3 nucleotide sequence: TGTGCCAGCAGCGCGACCGGGACAGGGACTAACTATGGCTACACCTTC.

The chain is built from TRBV9 and TRBJ2-1; maybe TRBD2 (7 bases). With 1 base removed from V and 9 bases from J, the gap between germline ends came to 17 bases. Germline lookup yields CDR1 SGDLS and CDR2 YYNGEE. The CDR3 extends over 15 amino acids. CDR3 sequence reads: CASSVSGASGAEQFF. The CDR3 bases are TGTGCCAGCAGCGTATCAGGGGCAAGCGGGGCTGAGCAGTTCTTC.

V and J are TRBV11-2 and TRBJ2-3; 14 positions match TRBD2. There are 18 residues in the CDR3. V was clipped by 5 bases and J by 6 bases; unmatched bases: 13. CDR1 SGHAT and CDR2 FQNNGV come from the germline V gene. The CDR3 loop is CASSPWTSGGPVGDTQYF. The CDR3 DNA is TGTGCCAGCAGCCCTTGGACTAGCGGGGGGCCTGTCGGGGATACGCAGTATTTT. Filled out from reference TRBV11-2 and TRBJ2-3, the complete variable domain reads EAGVAQSPRYKIIEKRQSVAFWCNPISGHATLYWYQQILGQGPKLLIQFQNNGVVDDSQLPKDRFSAERLKGVDSTLKIQPAKLEDSAVYLCASSPWTSGGPVGDTQYFGPGTRLTVL.